The T cell receptor beta chain under discussion was sequenced for a study of shared clonotypes between healthy human individuals. Study summary: In total, the donors were two women and three men aged 18 to 49. Whole-study results and caveats: The study found about 5% of naive CD4 clonotypes shared across several donors. At large depth, rarefaction still showed sorted-subset sequencing to be incomplete.

The data were produced by immunoSEQ multiplex PCR, yet TCRdb's version contains in-frame clones alone and is incomplete. The table has millions of clones, about 95% seen once. About this clone itself: Its antigen remains unknown.

CD8 cells regarded as naive lacked CD45RO, were positively chosen for CCR7, and omitted terminally differentiated effector memory CD45RA+ cells. Healthy and HIV-negative, the adult donors had no recent acute infections or vaccinations. The V gene lost 0 bases and the J gene lost 4 bases, with 14 bases spanning the gap. The germline V gene encodes CDR1 SGHDT and CDR2 YYEEEE. There are 15 residues in the CDR3. This TCR was recovered from a man aged 18 to 29 in good health. The chain uses TRBV5-6 and TRBJ2-7, with D possibly matching TRBD2 (6 bases). Sequencing was carried out using naive CD8+ T cells sorted from blood. CDR3 DNA: TGTGCCAGCAGCTTGGCCCGACTAGTAGGATACGAGCAGTACTTC. Translated, it gives CASSLARLVGYEQYF.